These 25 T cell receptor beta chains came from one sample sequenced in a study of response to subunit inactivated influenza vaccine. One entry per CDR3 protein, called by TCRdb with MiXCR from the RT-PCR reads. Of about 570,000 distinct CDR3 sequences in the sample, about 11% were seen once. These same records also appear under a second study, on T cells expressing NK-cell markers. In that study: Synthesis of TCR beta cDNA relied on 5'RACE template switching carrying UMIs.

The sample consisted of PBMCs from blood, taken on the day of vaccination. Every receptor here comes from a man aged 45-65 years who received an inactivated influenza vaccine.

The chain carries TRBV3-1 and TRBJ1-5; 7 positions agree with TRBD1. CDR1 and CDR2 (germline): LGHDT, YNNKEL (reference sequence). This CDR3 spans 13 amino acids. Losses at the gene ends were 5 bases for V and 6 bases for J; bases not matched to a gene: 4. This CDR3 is CASSEGQAQPQHF. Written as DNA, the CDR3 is TGTGCCAGCAGCGAAGGACAGGCTCAGCCCCAGCATTTT.

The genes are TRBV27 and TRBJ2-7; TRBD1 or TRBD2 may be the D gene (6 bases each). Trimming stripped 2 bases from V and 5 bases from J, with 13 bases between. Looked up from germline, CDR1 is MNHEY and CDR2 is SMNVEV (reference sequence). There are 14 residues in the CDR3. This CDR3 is CASSLSGGLHEQYF. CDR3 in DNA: TGTGCCAGCAGTTTAAGTGGGGGGCTCCACGAGCAGTACTTC.

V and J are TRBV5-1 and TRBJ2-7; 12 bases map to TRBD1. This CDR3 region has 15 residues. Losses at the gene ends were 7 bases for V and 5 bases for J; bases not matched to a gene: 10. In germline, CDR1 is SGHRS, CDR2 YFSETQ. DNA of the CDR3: TGCGCCAGCGGGGGCCAGGGACAGGGGGCCGACGAGCAGTACTTC. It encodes CASGGQGQGADEQYF.

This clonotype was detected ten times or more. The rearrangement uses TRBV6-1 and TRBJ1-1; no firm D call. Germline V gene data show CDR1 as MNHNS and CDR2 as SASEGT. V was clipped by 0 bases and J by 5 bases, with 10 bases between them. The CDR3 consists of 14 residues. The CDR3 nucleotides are TGTGCCAGCAGTGAAGCCCACGGCCTAACTGAAGCTTTCTTT. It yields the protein CASSEAHGLTEAFF.

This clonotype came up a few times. CDR3 bases: TGTGCCAGCAGCCCGGGGCTTTTTTTAGGGGAGCAGTACTTC. Amino acid sequence: CASSPGLFLGEQYF. This rearrangement joins TRBV7-2 to TRBJ2-7, with D possibly being TRBD1 or TRBD2 (5 bases each). V lost 5 bases and J 7 bases, leaving 18 bases between the germline ends. CDR3 length equals 14 residues. Germline values: CDR1 SGHTA, CDR2 FQGNSA.

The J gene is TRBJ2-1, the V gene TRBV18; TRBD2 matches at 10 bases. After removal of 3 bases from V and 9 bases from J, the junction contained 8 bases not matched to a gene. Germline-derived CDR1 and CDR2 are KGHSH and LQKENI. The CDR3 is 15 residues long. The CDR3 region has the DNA TGTGCCAGCTCACCGGGGCTAGCGGGAGCACTTGAGCAGTTCTTC. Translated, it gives CASSPGLAGALEQFF.

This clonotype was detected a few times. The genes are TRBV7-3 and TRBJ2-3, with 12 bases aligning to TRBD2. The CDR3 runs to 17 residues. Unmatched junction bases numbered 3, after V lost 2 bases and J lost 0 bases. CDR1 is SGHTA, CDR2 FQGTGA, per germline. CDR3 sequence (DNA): TGTGCCAGCAGCTTAGACGGGACTAGCGGGAGCACAGATACGCAGTATTTT. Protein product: CASSLDGTSGSTDTQYF.

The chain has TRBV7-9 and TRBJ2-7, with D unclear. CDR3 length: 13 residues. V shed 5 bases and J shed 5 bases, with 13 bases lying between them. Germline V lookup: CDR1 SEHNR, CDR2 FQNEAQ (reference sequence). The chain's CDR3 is CASSPSLRNEQYF. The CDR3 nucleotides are TGTGCCAGCAGCCCCTCGCTTAGGAACGAGCAGTACTTC.

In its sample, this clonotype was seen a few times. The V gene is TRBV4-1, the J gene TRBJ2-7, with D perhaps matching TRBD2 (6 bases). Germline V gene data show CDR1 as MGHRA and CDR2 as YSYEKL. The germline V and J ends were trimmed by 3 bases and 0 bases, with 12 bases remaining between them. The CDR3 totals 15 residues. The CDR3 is CASSQTSGGSYEQYF. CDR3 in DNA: TGCGCCAGCAGCCAGACCTCCGGGGGCTCCTACGAGCAGTACTTC.

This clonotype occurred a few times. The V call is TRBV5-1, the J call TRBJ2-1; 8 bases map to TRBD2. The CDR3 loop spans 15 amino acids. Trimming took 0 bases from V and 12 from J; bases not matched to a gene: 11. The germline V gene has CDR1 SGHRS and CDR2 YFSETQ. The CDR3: CASSLGDLRGVGQFF. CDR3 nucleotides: TGCGCCAGCAGCTTGGGAGATTTGCGGGGGGTCGGGCAGTTCTTC.

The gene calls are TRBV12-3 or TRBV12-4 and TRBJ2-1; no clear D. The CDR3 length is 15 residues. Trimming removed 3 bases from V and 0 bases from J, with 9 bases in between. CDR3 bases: TGTGCCAGCAGTTTTTATGGGTACTCCTACAATGAGCAGTTCTTC. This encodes CASSFYGYSYNEQFF.

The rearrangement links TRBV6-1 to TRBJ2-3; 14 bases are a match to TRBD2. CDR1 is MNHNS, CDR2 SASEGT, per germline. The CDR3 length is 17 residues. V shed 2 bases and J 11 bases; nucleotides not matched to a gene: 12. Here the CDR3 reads CASSEMGTSGRMYEQYF. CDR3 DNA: TGTGCCAGCAGTGAAATGGGGACTAGCGGGAGAATGTATGAGCAGTATTTT.

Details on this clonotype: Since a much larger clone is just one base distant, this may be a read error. CDR3 region: CASSEEGNYGYSF. CDR3 bases: TGTGCCAGCAGTGAAGAGGGGAACTATGGCTACTCCTTC. The rearrangement joins TRBV2 to TRBJ1-2, with D possibly matching TRBD1 (5 bases). CDR3 size: 13 residues. Germline V gene data show CDR1 as SNHLY and CDR2 as FYNNEI.

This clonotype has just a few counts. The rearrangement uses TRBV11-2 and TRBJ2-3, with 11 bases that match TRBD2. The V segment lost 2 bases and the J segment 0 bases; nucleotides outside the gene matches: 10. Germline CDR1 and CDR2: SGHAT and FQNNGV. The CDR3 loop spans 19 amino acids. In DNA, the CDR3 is TGTGCCAGCAGCTTATTTAGCGGGGGGGAACAACCTAGCACAGATACGCAGTATTTT. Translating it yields CASSLFSGGEQPSTDTQYF. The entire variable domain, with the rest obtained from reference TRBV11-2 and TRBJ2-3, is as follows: EAGVAQSPRYKIIEKRQSVAFWCNPISGHATLYWYQQILGQGPKLLIQFQNNGVVDDSQLPKDRFSAERLKGVDSTLKIQPAKLEDSAVYLCASSLFSGGEQPSTDTQYFGPGTRLTVL.

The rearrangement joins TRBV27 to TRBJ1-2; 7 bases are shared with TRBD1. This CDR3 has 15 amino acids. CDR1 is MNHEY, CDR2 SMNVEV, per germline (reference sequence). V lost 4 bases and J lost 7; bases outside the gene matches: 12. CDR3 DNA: TGTGCCAGCAGTTCTTTTGGGACAGCAAGCTTTGGCTACACCTTC. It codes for CASSSFGTASFGYTF.

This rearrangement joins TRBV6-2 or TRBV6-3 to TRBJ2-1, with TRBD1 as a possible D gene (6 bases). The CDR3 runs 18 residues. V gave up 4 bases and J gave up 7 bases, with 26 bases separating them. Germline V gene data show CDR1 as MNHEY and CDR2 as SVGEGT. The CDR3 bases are TGTGCCAGCAGTTTCCCCACTCAAGGGGGTCCCAAGGGAAATGAGCAGTTCTTC. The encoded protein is CASSFPTQGGPKGNEQFF.

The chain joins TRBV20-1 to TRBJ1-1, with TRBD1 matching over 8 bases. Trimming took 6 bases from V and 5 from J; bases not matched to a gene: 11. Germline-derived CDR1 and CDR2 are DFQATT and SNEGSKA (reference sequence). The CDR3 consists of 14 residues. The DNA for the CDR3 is TGCAGTGCAACGTCCCAGGGGGCCTGGACTGAAGCTTTCTTT. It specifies CSATSQGAWTEAFF.

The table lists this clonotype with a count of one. CDR3 DNA sequence: TGCGCCAGCAGCTCAGGACTGCACCAAGAGACCCAGTACTTC. This codes for CASSSGLHQETQYF. The chain carries TRBV5-1 and TRBJ2-5; D is possibly TRBD2 (5 bases). With 3 bases removed from V and 0 bases from J, the gap between germline ends came to 9 bases. The CDR3 totals 14 residues. Germline CDR1 and CDR2: SGHRS and YFSETQ.

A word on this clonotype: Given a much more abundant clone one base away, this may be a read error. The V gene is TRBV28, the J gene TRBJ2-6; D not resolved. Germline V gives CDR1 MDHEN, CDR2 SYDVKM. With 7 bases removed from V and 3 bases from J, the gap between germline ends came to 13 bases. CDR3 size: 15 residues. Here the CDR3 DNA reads TGTGCCAGCACCCTCAACCCCTTTGGGGCCAACGTCCTGACTTTC. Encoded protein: CASTLNPFGANVLTF.

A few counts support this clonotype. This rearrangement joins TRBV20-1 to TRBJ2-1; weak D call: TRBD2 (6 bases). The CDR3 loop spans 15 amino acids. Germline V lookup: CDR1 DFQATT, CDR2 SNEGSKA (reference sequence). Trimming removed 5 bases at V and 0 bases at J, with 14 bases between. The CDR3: CSALGLTDSYNEQFF. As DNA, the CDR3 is TGCAGTGCTCTGGGACTGACTGACTCCTACAATGAGCAGTTCTTC.

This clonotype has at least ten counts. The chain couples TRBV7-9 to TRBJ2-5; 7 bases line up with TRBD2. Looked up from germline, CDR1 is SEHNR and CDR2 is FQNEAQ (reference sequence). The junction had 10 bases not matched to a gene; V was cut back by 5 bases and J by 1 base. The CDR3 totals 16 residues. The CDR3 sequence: CASSKNQAGVQETQYF. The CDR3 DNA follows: TGTGCCAGCAGCAAAAACCAGGCGGGGGTCCAAGAGACCCAGTACTTC.

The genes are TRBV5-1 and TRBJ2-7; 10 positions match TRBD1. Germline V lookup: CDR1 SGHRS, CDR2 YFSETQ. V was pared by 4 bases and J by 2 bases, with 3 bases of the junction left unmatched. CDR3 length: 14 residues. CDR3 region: CASSIGTGAYEQYF. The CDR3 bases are TGCGCCAGCAGCATTGGGACAGGGGCCTACGAGCAGTACTTC. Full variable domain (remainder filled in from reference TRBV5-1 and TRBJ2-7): KAGVTQTPRYLIKTRGQQVTLSCSPISGHRSVSWYQQTPGQGLQFLFEYFSETQRNKGNFPGRFSGRQFSNSRSEMNVSTLELGDSALYLCASSIGTGAYEQYFGPGTRLTVT.

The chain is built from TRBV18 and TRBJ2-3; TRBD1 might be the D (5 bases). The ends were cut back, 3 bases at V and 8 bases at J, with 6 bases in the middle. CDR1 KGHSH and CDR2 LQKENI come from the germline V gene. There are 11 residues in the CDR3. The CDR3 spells CASSPGLTQYF. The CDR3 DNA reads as TGTGCCAGCTCACCGGGGCTTACGCAGTATTTT.

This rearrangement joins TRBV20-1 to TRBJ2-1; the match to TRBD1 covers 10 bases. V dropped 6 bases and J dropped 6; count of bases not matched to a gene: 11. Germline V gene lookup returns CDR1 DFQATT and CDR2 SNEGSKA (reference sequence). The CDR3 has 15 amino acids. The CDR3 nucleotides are TGCAGTGCGTTTCCGGGACAGGGGAGGATCAATGAGCAGTTCTTC. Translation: CSAFPGQGRINEQFF.

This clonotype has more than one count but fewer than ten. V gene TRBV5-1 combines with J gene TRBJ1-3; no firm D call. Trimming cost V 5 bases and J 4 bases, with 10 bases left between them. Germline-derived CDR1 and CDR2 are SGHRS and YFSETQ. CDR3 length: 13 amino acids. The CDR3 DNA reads TGCGCCAGCAGGCCGGTTGGGGGAAACACCATATATTTT. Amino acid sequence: CASRPVGGNTIYF.